A single sample gave rise to the 15 T cell receptor beta chains below, sequenced in a study of cytomegalovirus exposure and HLA in healthy donors. 13 Jbeta primers and 60 Vbeta primers were used for the PCR. This table comes from immunoSEQ multiplex PCR, and its TCRdb copy is limited to in-frame clones, with some not included. The table has tens of thousands of clones, approximately 71% seen once. The source material was PBMCs. Every receptor here comes from a woman aged 25-40 years in good health and CMV-seronegative.

The chain recombines TRBV27 with TRBJ2-5, with TRBD1 matching 12 bases. The CDR3 length is 15 residues. The V gene's germline CDR1 is MNHEY and CDR2 SMNVEV (reference sequence). The trim removed 4 bases at V and 5 bases at J, leaving 5 bases unmatched. Here the CDR3 reads CASSSGTGGAETQYF. The DNA for the CDR3 is TGTGCCAGCAGTTCGGGGACAGGGGGCGCTGAGACCCAGTACTTC.

V gene TRBV27 combines with J gene TRBJ1-2; tentatively, D is TRBD1 (6 bases). The CDR3 length is 14 residues. Trimming cost V 6 bases and J 2 bases, with 13 bases left between them. CDR1 is MNHEY and CDR2 is SMNVEV in the germline V gene (reference sequence). The CDR3 spells CASSRLTGNYGYTF. The CDR3 DNA reads as TGTGCCAGCAGCCGCCTGACAGGAAACTATGGCTACACCTTC.

This clone showed up just once. The chain employs TRBV4-3 and TRBJ1-5; a weak D match, TRBD1 (5 bases). Trimming pared 2 bases from V and 6 bases from J, leaving 14 bases between. The CDR3 extends over 15 amino acids. CDR1 and CDR2 (germline): LGHNA, YSLEER. The CDR3 DNA reads TGCGCCAGCAGCCAATTCCGGGGGGAGCGTCAGCCCCAGCATTTT. This translates into CASSQFRGERQPQHF.

This chain joins TRBV6-5 and TRBJ1-2; 10 positions agree with TRBD1. V was clipped by 6 bases and J by 2 bases; unmatched bases: 6. This CDR3 has 15 amino acids. CDR1 is MNHEY and CDR2 is SVGAGI in the germline V gene. The CDR3 is CASRPTGGANYGYTF. The CDR3 bases are TGTGCCAGCAGGCCGACAGGGGGCGCAAACTATGGCTACACCTTC.

The chain joins TRBV15 to TRBJ2-1; 7 bases fit TRBD2. J was trimmed by 6 bases and V by 2 bases; bases with no gene match: 4. There are 14 residues in the CDR3. CDR1 and CDR2 from the germline V gene are LNHNV and YYDKDF (reference sequence). The CDR3 bases are TGTGCCACCAGCAGACCTGGGGGGGGCAATGAGCAGTTCTTC. Amino acid sequence: CATSRPGGGNEQFF.

The chain is built from TRBV5-1 and TRBJ2-7; D might be TRBD1 (5 bases). The germline V and J ends were trimmed by 5 bases and 2 bases, with 11 bases remaining between them. Germline-derived CDR1 and CDR2 are SGHRS and YFSETQ. The CDR3 is made up of 13 amino acids. The CDR3 nucleotides read TGCGCCAGCAGGATTATAGGGGCCTACGAGCAGTACTTC. Translated, it gives CASRIIGAYEQYF.

About this clone: An end of the junction differs from the germline gene, which may be a read error. The rearrangement links TRBV4-1 to TRBJ1-1; D is ambiguous. This CDR3 comprises 14 residues. Germline V gene lookup returns CDR1 MGHRA and CDR2 YSYEKL. CDR3 sequence (DNA): TGTGCCAGCAGCTTGGGGATCGGGGACACTGAAGCTTTCTTT. Translating it yields CASSLGIGDTEAFF.

This clone was found a few times. V is TRBV4-2 and J is TRBJ2-5; possibly TRBD1 for D (6 bases). CDR3 size: 17 residues. Per germline, CDR1 LGHNA and CDR2 YNFKEQ. Trimming took off 3 bases at V and 2 bases at J, with 19 bases between the two ends. This CDR3 reads CASSQAQGSSRQETQYF. CDR3 coding DNA: TGTGCCAGCAGCCAGGCTCAGGGGTCATCCCGACAAGAGACCCAGTACTTC.

The CDR3 region is CASSERGRDSYNEQFF. The CDR3 nucleotides read TGTGCCAGCAGCGAGAGGGGCAGGGACAGTTACAATGAGCAGTTCTTC. This chain joins TRBV9 and TRBJ2-1; 7 bases match TRBD1. In germline, CDR1 is SGDLS, CDR2 YYNGEE. The CDR3 length is 16 residues. V was clipped by 3 bases and J by 4 bases; unmatched bases: 10.

On this clone itself: It may be a read error: a sequence one base away is much more abundant. The J gene is TRBJ1-1, the V gene TRBV7-9; 7 bases map to TRBD1. CDR3 size: 14 residues. CDR1 is SEHNR and CDR2 is FQNEAQ in the germline V gene (reference sequence). For the CDR3, the DNA is TGTTCCAGCAGCTCGACAGGGATGAACACTGAAGCTTTCTTT. It is translated as CSSSSTGMNTEAFF.

This clone counts as medium-sized. Its ends do not fully match the called genes, so a read error is possible. V is TRBV4-1 and J is TRBJ1-4; tentatively, D is TRBD1 (5 bases). There are 15 residues in the CDR3. CDR1 is MGHRA, CDR2 YSYEKL, per germline. DNA of the CDR3: TGCGCCAGCAGCCAAGTGGGGCTTTCTAACGAAAAACTGTTTTTT. Residues: CASSQVGLSNEKLFF.

V and J are TRBV2 and TRBJ2-5; a weak D match, TRBD2 (6 bases). This CDR3 has 13 amino acids. V was cut by 10 bases and J by 1 base, with 13 bases left in between. Germline CDR1 reads SNHLY; CDR2 reads FYNNEI. The CDR3 protein is CATKRDFQETQYF. The CDR3 coding sequence is TGTGCCACCAAGAGGGACTTCCAAGAGACCCAGTACTTC.

The chain couples TRBV29-1 to TRBJ1-2, with 8 positions matching TRBD1. The CDR3 runs to 13 residues. J gave up 4 bases and V 3 bases, and 4 bases lay outside the gene matches. The germline gives CDR1 SQVTM, CDR2 ANQGSEA. The CDR3 loop reads CSVESGGLYGYTF. Written as DNA, the CDR3 is TGCAGCGTTGAGTCAGGGGGCCTCTATGGCTACACCTTC.

V and J are TRBV9 and TRBJ2-1; 8 bases are shared with TRBD1. Germline assignment: CDR1 SGDLS and CDR2 YYNGEE. V was pared by 0 bases and J by 6 bases, with 11 bases of the junction left unmatched. CDR3 length equals 17 residues. CDR3 region: CASSVGLLGTGLNEQFF. The CDR3 nucleotides are TGTGCCAGCAGCGTAGGCCTCCTCGGGACAGGCCTCAATGAGCAGTTCTTC.

Only one count was recorded for this clone. The rearrangement joins TRBV27 to TRBJ1-5; 9 bases match TRBD1. The CDR3 loop spans 17 amino acids. Trimming took 4 bases from V and 6 from J; bases not matched to a gene: 13. Germline V lookup: CDR1 MNHEY, CDR2 SMNVEV (reference sequence). The CDR3 coding sequence is TGTGCCAGCAGTTCTAAAATCGGGACAGGGTTTACTCAGCCCCAGCATTTT. This encodes CASSSKIGTGFTQPQHF.